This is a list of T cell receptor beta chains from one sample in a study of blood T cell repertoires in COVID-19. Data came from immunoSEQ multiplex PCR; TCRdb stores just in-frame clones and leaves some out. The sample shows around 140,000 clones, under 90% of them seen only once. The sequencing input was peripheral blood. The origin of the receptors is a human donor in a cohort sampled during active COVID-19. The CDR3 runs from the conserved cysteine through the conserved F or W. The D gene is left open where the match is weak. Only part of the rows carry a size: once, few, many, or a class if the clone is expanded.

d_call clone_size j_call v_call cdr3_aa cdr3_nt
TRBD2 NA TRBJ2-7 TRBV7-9 CASSLGSGGPGEQYF TGTGCCAGCAGCTTAGGCAGCGGGGGACCGGGGGAGCAGTACTTC
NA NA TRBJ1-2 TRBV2 CASRSAGDGYTF TGTGCCAGCAGGAGCGCAGGGGACGGCTACACCTTC
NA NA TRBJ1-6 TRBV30 CAWSRRVGDSPLHF TGTGCCTGGAGTAGGAGGGTGGGGGATTCACCCCTCCACTTT
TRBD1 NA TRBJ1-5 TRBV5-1 CASSFSGGTNQPQHF TGCGCCAGCAGCTTTTCAGGGGGCACCAATCAGCCCCAGCATTTT
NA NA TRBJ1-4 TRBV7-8 CASSLGGGEKLFF TGTGCCAGCAGCTTAGGAGGGGGAGAAAAACTGTTTTTT
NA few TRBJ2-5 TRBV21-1 CASRIPGLAAQETQYF TGTGCCAGCAGGATCCCGGGACTAGCGGCTCAAGAGACCCAGTACTTC
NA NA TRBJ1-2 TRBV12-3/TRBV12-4 CASSENYGYTF TGTGCCAGCAGTGAGAACTATGGCTACACCTTC
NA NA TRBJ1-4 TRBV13 CASSLEGEKLFF TGTGCCAGCAGCTTGGAGGGGGAAAAACTGTTTTTT
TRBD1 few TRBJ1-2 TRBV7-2 CASSSHRGAGGYGYTF TGTGCCAGCAGCTCCCACAGGGGGGCCGGGGGCTATGGCTACACCTTC
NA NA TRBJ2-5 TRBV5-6 CASSSQGGGETQYF TGTGCCAGCAGCTCGCAGGGGGGAGGAGAGACCCAGTACTTC
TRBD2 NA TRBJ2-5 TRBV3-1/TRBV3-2 CASSQRLGLAGGRETQYF TGTGCCAGCAGCCAACGCCTGGGACTAGCGGGGGGGCGGGAGACCCAGTACTTC
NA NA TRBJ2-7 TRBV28 CASSRQVPPYEQYF TGTGCCAGCAGCCGACAGGTACCCCCCTACGAGCAGTACTTC
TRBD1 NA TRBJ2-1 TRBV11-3 CASSVWTGTEQFF TGTGCCAGCAGCGTTTGGACAGGGACTGAGCAGTTCTTC
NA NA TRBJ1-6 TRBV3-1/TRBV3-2 CASSRKTMLGKDVYSPLHF TGTGCCAGCAGCCGCAAGACAATGCTCGGGAAAGATGTTTATTCACCCCTCCACTTT
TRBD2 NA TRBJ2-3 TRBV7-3 CASSPTSGRMDTQYF TGTGCCAGCAGCCCGACTAGCGGGAGAATGGATACGCAGTATTTT
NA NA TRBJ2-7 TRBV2 CASSLEDIPSYEQYF TGTGCCAGCAGTCTTGAGGACATTCCCTCCTACGAGCAGTACTTC
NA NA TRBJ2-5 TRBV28 CASRRPRVQETQYF TGTGCCAGCAGGAGACCCAGGGTCCAAGAGACCCAGTACTTC
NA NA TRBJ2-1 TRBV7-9 CASKLGAGNEQFF TGTGCCAGCAAACTGGGGGCGGGCAATGAGCAGTTCTTC
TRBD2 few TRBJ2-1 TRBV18 CASSPAVAGYNEQFF TGTGCCAGCTCACCAGCGGTAGCGGGGTACAATGAGCAGTTCTTC
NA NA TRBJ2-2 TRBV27 CASSTGTYTGELFF TGTGCCAGCAGCACAGGGACCTACACCGGGGAGCTGTTTTTT
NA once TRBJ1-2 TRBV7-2 CASSLAGTLANYGYTF TGTGCCAGCAGCTTAGCCGGGACTCTCGCTAACTATGGCTACACCTTC
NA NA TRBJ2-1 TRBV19 CASSIGQVDNEQFF TGTGCCAGTAGTATAGGTCAGGTAGACAATGAGCAGTTCTTC
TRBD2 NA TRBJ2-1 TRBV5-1 CASSPGTSGNNEQFF TGCGCCAGCAGCCCCGGGACTAGCGGGAACAATGAGCAGTTCTTC
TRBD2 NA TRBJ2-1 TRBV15 CATSRGPWVAGRNEQFF TGTGCCACCAGCAGAGGCCCCTGGGTAGCGGGGAGGAATGAGCAGTTCTTC
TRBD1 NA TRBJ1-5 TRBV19 CASSRTGKVQPQHF TGTGCCAGTAGTAGGACAGGGAAGGTTCAGCCCCAGCATTTT
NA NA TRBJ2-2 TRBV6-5 CASRRQTGELFF TGTGCCAGCAGGAGACAGACCGGGGAGCTGTTTTTT
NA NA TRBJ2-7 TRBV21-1 CASSKALRYEQYF TGTGCCAGCAGCAAAGCGCTGCGGTACGAGCAGTACTTC
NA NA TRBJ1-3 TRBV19 CASSPQGFGNTIYF TGTGCCAGTAGTCCACAGGGCTTCGGAAACACCATATATTTT
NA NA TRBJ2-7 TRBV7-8 CASSLFRDNNYEQYF TGTGCCAGCAGCTTATTCCGGGACAATAACTACGAGCAGTACTTC
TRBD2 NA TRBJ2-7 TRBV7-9 CASSLGAGDIYEQYF TGTGCCAGCAGCTTAGGAGCGGGGGACATATACGAGCAGTACTTC
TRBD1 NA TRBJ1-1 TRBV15 CATSRVEGQGNPEAFF TGTGCCACCAGCAGGGTAGAGGGACAGGGGAACCCTGAAGCTTTCTTT
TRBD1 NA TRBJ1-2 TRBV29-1 CSVVSWGQGNGYTF TGCAGCGTTGTCAGTTGGGGACAGGGGAATGGCTACACCTTC
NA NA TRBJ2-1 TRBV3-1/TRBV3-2 CASSQWEREQFF TGTGCCAGCAGCCAATGGGAGCGGGAGCAGTTCTTC
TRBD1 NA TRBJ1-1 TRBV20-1 CSARVGGRAFF TGCAGTGCTAGGGTAGGGGGCAGAGCTTTCTTT
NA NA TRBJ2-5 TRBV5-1 CASSLGARETQYF TGCGCCAGCAGCTTGGGGGCCCGAGAGACCCAGTACTTC